The clone carrying this T cell receptor (beta chain) appeared a few times. Its target is unknown. This entry is derived from a study of CD8+ T cells in alopecia areata. Study-wide results and caveats: Normal scalp showed lower clonality than lesional scalp, especially alopecia totalis/universalis.

RNA was isolated and reverse transcribed to cDNA, the sequencing template. The method was immunoSEQ multiplex PCR; TCRdb's version includes in-frame clones alone and lacks a portion of them. This table holds about 110,000 clones, 50% to 60% found once. Lesional scalp tissue (obtained by punch biopsy) and peripheral blood were collected from alopecia areata patients. Germline assignment: CDR1 SGHDT and CDR2 YYEEEE. The CDR3 length is 16 residues. Trimming cost V 0 bases and J 5 bases, with 14 bases left between them. V is TRBV5-6 and J is TRBJ1-4; D remains ambiguous. The specimen sequenced was NKG2D-low CD8+ T cells sorted from blood. The TCR was taken from a human donor with alopecia areata. The CDR3 bases are TGTGCCAGCAGCTTGGGGCGGAAGTTCTACAATGAAAAACTGTTTTTT. It translates to CASSLGRKFYNEKLFF.